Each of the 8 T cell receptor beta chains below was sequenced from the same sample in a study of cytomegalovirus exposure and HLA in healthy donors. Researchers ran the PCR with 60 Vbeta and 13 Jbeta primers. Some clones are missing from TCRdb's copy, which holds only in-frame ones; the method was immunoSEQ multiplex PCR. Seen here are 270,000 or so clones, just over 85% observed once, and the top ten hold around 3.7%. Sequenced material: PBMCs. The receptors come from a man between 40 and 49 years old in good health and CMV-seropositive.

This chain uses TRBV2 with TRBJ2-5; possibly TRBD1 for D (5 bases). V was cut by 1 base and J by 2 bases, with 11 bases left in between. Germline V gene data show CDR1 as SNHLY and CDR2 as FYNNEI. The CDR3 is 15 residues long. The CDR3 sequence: CASSEEGLPQETQYF. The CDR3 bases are TGTGCCAGCAGTGAAGAGGGGCTACCTCAAGAGACCCAGTACTTC.

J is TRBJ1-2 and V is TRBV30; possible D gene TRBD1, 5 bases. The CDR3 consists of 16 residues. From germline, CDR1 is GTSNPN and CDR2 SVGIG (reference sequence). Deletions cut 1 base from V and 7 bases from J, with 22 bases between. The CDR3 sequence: CAWSARAPGGGGGYTF. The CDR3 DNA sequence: TGTGCCTGGAGTGCCAGGGCCCCCGGGGGGGGTGGTGGCTACACCTTC. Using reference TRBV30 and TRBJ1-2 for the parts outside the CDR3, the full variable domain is SQTIHQWPATLVQPVGSPLSLECTVEGTSNPNLYWYRQAAGRGLQLLFYSVGIGQISSEVPQNLSASRPQDRQFILSSKKLLLSDSGFYLCAWSARAPGGGGGYTFGSGTRLTVV.

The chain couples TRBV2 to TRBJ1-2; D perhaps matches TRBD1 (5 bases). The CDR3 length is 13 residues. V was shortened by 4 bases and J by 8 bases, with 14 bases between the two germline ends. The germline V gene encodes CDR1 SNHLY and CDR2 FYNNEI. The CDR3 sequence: CASSGGVLRGYTF. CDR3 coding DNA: TGTGCCAGCAGTGGGGGGGTTCTTAGGGGCTACACCTTC.

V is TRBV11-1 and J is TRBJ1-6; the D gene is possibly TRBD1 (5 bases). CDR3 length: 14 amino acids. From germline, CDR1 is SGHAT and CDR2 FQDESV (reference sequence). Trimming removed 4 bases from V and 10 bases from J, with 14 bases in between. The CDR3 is CASSSGTSSSPLHF. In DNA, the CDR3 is TGTGCCAGCAGCTCGGGGACTTCTTCGTCACCCCTCCACTTT. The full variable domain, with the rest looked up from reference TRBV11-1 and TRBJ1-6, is EAEVAQSPRYKITEKSQAVAFWCDPISGHATLYWYRQILGQGPELLVQFQDESVVDDSQLPKDRFSAERLKGVDSTLKIQPAELGDSAMYLCASSSGTSSSPLHFGNGTRLTVT.

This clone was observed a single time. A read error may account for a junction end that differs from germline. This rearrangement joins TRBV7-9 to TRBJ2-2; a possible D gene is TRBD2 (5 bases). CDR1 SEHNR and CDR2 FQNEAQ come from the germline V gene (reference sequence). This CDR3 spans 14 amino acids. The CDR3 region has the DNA TGTTCCAGCAGCCACGGACTTAACACCGGGGAGCTGTTTTTT. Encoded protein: CSSSHGLNTGELFF. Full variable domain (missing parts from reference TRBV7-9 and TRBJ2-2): DTGVSQNPRHKITKRGQNVTFRCDPISEHNRLYWYRQTLGQGPEFLTYFQNEAQLEKSRLLSDRFSAERPKGSFSTLEIQRTEQGDSAMYLCSSSHGLNTGELFFGEGSRLTVL.

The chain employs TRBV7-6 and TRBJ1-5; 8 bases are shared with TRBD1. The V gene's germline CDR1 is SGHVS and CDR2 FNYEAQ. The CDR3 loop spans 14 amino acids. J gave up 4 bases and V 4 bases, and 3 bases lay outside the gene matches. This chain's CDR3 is CASSSDRGNQPQHF. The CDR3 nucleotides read TGTGCCAGCAGCTCAGACAGGGGAAATCAGCCCCAGCATTTT. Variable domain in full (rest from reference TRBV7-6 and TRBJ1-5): GAGVSQSPRYKVTKRGQDVALRCDPISGHVSLYWYRQALGQGPEFLTYFNYEAQQDKSGLPNDRFSAERPEGSISTLTIQRTEQRDSAMYRCASSSDRGNQPQHFGDGTRLSIL.

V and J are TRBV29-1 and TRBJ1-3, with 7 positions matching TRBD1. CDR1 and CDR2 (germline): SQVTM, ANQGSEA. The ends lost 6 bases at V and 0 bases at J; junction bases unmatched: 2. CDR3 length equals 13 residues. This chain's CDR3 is CSVTGASGNTIYF. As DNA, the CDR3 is TGCAGCGTCACAGGGGCCTCTGGAAACACCATATATTTT.

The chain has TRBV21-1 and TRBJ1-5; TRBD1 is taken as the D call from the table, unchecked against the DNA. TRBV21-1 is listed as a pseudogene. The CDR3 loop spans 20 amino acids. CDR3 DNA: TGTGCCGCTATCGAGTCCTTTACAGGGCCTAAGTTCTATAGCAATCAGCCCCAGCATTTT. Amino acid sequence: CAAIESFTGPKFYSNQPQHF.